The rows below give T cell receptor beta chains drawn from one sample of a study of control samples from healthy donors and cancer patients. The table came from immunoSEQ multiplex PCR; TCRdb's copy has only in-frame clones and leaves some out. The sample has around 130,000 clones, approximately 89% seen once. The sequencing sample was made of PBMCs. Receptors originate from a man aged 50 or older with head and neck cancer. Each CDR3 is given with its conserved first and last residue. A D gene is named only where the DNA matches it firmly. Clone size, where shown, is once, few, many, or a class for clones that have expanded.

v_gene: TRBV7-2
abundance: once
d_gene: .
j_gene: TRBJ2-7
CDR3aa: CASSPRLDPGEQYF
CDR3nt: TGTGCCAGCAGCCCCCGACTAGATCCCGGAGAGCAGTACTTC

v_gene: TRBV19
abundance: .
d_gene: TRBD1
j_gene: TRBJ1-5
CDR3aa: CASSTTGATNQPQHF
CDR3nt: TGTGCCAGTAGCACCACAGGGGCTACTAATCAGCCCCAGCATTTT

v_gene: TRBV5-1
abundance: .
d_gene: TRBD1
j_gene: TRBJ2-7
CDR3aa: CASSWTGTGGYEQYF
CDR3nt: TGCGCCAGCAGCTGGACCGGGACAGGGGGTTACGAGCAGTACTTC

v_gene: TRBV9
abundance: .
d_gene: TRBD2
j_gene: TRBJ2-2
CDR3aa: CASSLGLAGVTTGELFF
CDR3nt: TGTGCCAGCAGCCTGGGACTAGCGGGGGTGACCACCGGGGAGCTGTTTTTT

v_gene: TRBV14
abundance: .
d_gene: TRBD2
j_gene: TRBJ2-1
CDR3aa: CASSPRASGEQFF
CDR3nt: TGTGCCAGCAGCCCTCGGGCTAGCGGTGAGCAGTTCTTC

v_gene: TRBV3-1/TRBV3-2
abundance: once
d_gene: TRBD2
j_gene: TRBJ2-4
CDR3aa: CASSHGLAGVNIQYF
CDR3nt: TGTGCCAGCAGCCACGGGCTAGCGGGAGTGAACATTCAGTACTTC

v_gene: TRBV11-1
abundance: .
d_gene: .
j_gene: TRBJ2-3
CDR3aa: CASSPSTDTQYF
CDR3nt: TGTGCCAGCAGCCCCAGCACAGATACGCAGTATTTT

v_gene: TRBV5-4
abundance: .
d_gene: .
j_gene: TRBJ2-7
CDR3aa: CASSVQTGTPFHEQYF
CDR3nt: TGTGCCAGCAGCGTACAAACCGGGACCCCTTTCCACGAGCAGTACTTC

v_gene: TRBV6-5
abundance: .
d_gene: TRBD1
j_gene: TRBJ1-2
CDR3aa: CASSTIDRGYGYTF
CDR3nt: TGTGCCAGCAGTACGATCGACAGGGGCTATGGCTACACCTTC

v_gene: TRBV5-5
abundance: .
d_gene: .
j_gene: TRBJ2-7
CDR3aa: CASSLVGVEQYF
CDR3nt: TGTGCCAGCAGCTTGGTAGGGGTCGAGCAGTACTTC

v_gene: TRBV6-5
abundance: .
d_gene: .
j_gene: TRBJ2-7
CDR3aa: CASKDPYEQYF
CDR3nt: TGTGCCAGCAAGGACCCCTACGAGCAGTACTTC

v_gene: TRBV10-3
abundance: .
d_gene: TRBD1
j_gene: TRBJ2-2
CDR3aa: CAISTTGASNTGELFF
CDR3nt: TGTGCCATCTCGACGACAGGGGCGTCAAACACCGGGGAGCTGTTTTTT

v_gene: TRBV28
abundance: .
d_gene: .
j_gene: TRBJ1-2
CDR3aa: CAVGGGLGYGYTF
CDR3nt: TGTGCCGTCGGAGGGGGTCTGGGCTATGGCTACACCTTC

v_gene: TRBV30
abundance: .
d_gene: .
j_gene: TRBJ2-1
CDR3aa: CAWSVLGNEQFF
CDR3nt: TGTGCCTGGAGTGTGTTGGGTAATGAGCAGTTCTTC

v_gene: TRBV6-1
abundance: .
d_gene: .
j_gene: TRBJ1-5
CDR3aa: CASSDVNSPSQPQHF
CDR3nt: TGTGCCAGCAGTGACGTCAACAGCCCAAGTCAGCCCCAGCATTTT

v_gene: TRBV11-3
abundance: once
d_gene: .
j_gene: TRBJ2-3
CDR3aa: CASSPPQEDTQYF
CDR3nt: TGTGCCAGCAGCCCTCCCCAGGAGGATACGCAGTATTTT

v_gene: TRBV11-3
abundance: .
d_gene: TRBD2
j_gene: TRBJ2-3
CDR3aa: CASSDRAGPGADTQYF
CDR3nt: TGTGCCAGCAGCGATCGAGCGGGACCGGGGGCAGATACGCAGTATTTT

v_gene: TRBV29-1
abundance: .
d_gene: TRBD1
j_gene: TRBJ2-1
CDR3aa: CSVYINPGQDYNEQFF
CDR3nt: TGCAGCGTCTACATAAACCCGGGACAGGACTACAATGAGCAGTTCTTC

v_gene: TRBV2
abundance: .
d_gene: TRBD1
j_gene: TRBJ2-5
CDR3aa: CASRPRDRGRETQYF
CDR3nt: TGTGCCAGCAGGCCACGGGACAGGGGGCGTGAGACCCAGTACTTC

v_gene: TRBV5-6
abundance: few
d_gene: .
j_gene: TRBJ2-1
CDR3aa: CASSQGTGWEFF
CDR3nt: TGTGCCAGCAGCCAAGGGACGGGATGGGAGTTCTTC

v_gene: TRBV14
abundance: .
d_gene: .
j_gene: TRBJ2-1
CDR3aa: CASSQRLDSHEQFF
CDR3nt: TGTGCCAGCAGCCAAAGGTTAGACAGCCATGAGCAGTTCTTC

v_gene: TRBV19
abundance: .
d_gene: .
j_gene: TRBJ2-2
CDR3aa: CASSPRTPEGRPGELFF
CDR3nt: TGTGCCAGTAGTCCTCGGACCCCAGAGGGGCGTCCCGGGGAGCTGTTTTTT

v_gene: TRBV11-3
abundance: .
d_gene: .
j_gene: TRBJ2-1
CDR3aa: CASSFAGTVDNGQFF
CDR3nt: TGTGCCAGCAGCTTCGCCGGAACAGTTGACAATGGGCAGTTCTTC

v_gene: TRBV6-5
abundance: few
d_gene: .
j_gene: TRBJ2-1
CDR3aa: CASSYGGLGYEQFF
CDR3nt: TGTGCCAGCAGTTACGGGGGGCTAGGGTATGAGCAGTTCTTC

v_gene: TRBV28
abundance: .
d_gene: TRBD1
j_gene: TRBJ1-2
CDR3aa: CASSLSRTGGAYGYTF
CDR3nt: TGTGCCAGCAGTTTATCCCGGACAGGGGGCGCCTATGGCTACACCTTC

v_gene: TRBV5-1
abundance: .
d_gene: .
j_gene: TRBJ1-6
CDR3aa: CASSLMGPQGPNNSPLHF
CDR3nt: TGCGCCAGCAGCTTAATGGGCCCGCAGGGGCCAAATAATTCACCCCTCCACTTT

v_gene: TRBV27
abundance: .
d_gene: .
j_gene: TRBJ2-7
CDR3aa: CASSFLGTGSYEQYF
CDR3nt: TGTGCCAGCAGTTTTCTCGGGACGGGTAGCTACGAGCAGTACTTC

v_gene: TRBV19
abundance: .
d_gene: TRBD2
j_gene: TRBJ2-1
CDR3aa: CASSIGLAGSFYNEQFF
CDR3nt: TGTGCCAGTAGTATAGGACTAGCGGGATCCTTCTACAATGAGCAGTTCTTC

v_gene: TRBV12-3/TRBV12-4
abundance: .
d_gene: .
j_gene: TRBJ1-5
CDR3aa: CASSQQENQPQHF
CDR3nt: TGTGCCAGCAGTCAACAGGAAAATCAGCCCCAGCATTTT

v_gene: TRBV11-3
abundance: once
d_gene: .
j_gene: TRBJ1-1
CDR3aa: CASSLVRSAEAFF
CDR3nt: TGTGCCAGCAGCTTGGTCAGGTCCGCTGAAGCTTTCTTT

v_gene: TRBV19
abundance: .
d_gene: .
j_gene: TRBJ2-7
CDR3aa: CASSIEGAPAYEQYF
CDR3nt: TGTGCCAGTAGTATAGAGGGGGCGCCGGCCTACGAGCAGTACTTC

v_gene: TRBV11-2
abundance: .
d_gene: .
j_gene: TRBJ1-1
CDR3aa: CASSLITPTGGNTEAFF
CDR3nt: TGTGCCAGCAGCTTAATTACCCCGACGGGGGGGAACACTGAAGCTTTCTTT

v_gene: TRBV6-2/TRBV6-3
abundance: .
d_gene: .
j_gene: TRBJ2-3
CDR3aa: CASSYSKDTQYF
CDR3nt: TGTGCCAGCAGTTACTCTAAGGATACGCAGTATTTT

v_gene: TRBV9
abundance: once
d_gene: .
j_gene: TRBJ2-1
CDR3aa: CASSVVVRGDEQFF
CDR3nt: TGTGCCAGCAGCGTAGTAGTCCGAGGCGATGAGCAGTTCTTC

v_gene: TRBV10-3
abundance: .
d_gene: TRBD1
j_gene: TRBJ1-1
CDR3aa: CAISDQANRGNTEAFF
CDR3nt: TGTGCCATCAGTGATCAAGCGAACAGGGGGAACACTGAAGCTTTCTTT

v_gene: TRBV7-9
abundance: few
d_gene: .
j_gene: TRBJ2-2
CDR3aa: CASSLLGVIGAGELFF
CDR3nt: TGTGCCAGCAGCTTACTGGGGGTAATAGGTGCCGGGGAGCTGTTTTTT

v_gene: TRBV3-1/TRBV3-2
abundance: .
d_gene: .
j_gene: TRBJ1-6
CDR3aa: CASSLIRWNSPLHF
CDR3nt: TGTGCCAGCAGCCTAATCCGATGGAATTCACCCCTCCACTTT

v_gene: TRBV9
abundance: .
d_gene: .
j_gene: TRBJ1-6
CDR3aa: CASSAVAFSPLHF
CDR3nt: TGTGCCAGCAGCGCAGTAGCTTTTTCACCCCTCCACTTT

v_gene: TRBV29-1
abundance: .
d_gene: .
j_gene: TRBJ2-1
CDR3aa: CSVGGTYNEQFF
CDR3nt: TGCAGCGTGGGGGGCACTTACAATGAGCAGTTCTTC

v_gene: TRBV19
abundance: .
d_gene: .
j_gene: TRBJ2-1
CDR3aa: CASREAAGLRNEQFF
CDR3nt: TGTGCCAGCCGAGAAGCGGCAGGTCTAAGGAATGAGCAGTTCTTC

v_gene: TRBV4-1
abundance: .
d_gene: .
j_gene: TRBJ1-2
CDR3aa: CASSQDSGGRWYTF
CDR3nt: TGCGCCAGCAGCCAAGATTCAGGAGGACGTTGGTACACCTTC

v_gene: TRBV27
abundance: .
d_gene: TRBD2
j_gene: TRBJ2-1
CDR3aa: CASSLTSGGAYNEQFF
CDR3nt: TGTGCCAGCAGTTTAACTAGCGGGGGGGCTTACAATGAGCAGTTCTTC

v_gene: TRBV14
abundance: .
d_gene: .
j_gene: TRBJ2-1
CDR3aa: CASSLKSRLDEQFF
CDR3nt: TGTGCCAGCAGCCTTAAAAGTCGTCTGGATGAGCAGTTCTTC

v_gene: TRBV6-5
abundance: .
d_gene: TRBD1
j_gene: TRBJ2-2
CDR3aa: CASSFATGFTGELFF
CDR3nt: TGTGCCAGCAGTTTCGCGACAGGGTTCACCGGGGAGCTGTTTTTT

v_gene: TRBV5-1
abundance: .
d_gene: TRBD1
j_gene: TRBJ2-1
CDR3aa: CASSPLTGGGYNEQFF
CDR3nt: TGCGCCAGCAGCCCGCTCACAGGGGGCGGCTACAATGAGCAGTTCTTC

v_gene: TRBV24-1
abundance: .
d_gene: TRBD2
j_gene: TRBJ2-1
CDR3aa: CATSDLLAGLTGGEQFF
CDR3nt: TGTGCCACCAGTGATTTGCTAGCGGGACTGACAGGCGGTGAGCAGTTCTTC

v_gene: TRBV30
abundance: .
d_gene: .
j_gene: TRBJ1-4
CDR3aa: CAMRVPPSQGNEKLFF
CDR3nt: TGTGCAATGCGGGTCCCACCTTCGCAGGGTAATGAAAAACTGTTTTTT

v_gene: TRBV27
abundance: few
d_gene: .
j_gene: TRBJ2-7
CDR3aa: CASSLSRSYEQYF
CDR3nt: TGTGCCAGCAGTTTGAGCCGCTCCTACGAGCAGTACTTC

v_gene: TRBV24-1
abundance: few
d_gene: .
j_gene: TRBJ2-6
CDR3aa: CATPGGLRANVLTF
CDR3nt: TGTGCCACCCCCGGGGGTTTGCGGGCCAACGTCCTGACTTTC

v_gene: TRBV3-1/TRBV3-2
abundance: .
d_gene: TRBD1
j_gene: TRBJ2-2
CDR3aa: CASSRWTGADTGELFF
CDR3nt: TGTGCCAGCAGCCGATGGACAGGGGCAGACACCGGGGAGCTGTTTTTT

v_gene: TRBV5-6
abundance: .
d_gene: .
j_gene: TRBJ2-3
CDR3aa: CASSLRDTQYF
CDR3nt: TGTGCCAGCAGCTTGAGAGATACGCAGTATTTT

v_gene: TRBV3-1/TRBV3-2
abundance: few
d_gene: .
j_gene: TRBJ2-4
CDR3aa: CASSQGWDLAKNIQYF
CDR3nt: TGTGCCAGCAGCCAAGGTTGGGACCTAGCCAAAAACATTCAGTACTTC